Listed here are 19 T cell receptor beta chains from one sample, sequenced in a study of beta chain features in type 1 diabetes. All of the isolated RNA was reverse transcribed, so expressed TCRB transcripts were sequenced. The assay was immunoSEQ multiplex PCR, and TCRdb's table has in-frame clones only and misses some. The profile shows some 130,000 clones, around 8.8% of them singletons. Points from the study as a whole: All four CD4+ subsets of Type 1 diabetes patients contained TCRB CDR3s that were moderately but significantly shorter.

No antigen has been identified for these receptors. Sequencing was carried out using central memory CD4+ T cells from blood. The source of these receptors is a man in his thirties or forties with type 1 diabetes.

This chain joins TRBV6-5 and TRBJ2-7; no clear D. V gave up 3 bases and J gave up 7 bases, with 7 bases separating them. The CDR3 runs to 11 residues. Germline V CDR1 and CDR2: MNHEY, SVGAGI. DNA of the CDR3: TGTGCCAGCAGTTATCTAAGAGAGCAGTACTTC. Translation gives CASSYLREQYF.

This clone was counted only a few times. This chain connects TRBV4-1 to TRBJ1-1; 7 nucleotides line up with TRBD1. Germline lookup yields CDR1 MGHRA and CDR2 YSYEKL. Trimming took 0 bases from V and 0 from J; bases not matched to a gene: 10. The length of the CDR3 is 18 residues. The CDR3 protein is CASSQDEHYRGMNTEAFF. The CDR3 coding sequence is TGCGCCAGCAGCCAAGATGAGCACTACAGGGGAATGAACACTGAAGCTTTCTTT.

This clone has more than one count but fewer than ten. The J gene is TRBJ1-2, the V gene TRBV4-1, with D possibly TRBD1 on 5 matching bases. The V and J ends lost 1 base and 4 bases respectively, with 13 bases between them. CDR1 and CDR2 from the germline V gene are MGHRA and YSYEKL. The CDR3 contains 15 residues. The CDR3 DNA sequence: TGCGCCAGCAGCCAAGGACAGTCGCCTGTCTATGGCTACACCTTC. Translating gives CASSQGQSPVYGYTF.

The sample holds a few counts of this clone. V is TRBV4-2 and J is TRBJ2-5, with TRBD2 identical over 13 bases. The CDR3 totals 18 residues. CDR1 is LGHNA and CDR2 is YNFKEQ in the germline V gene. The J segment lost 5 bases and the V segment lost 4 bases, leaving 13 bases of the junction unmatched. The CDR3 region is CASSLRGRTSGGAETQYF. CDR3 nucleotides: TGTGCCAGCAGCCTAAGAGGCCGGACTAGCGGGGGTGCGGAGACCCAGTACTTC.

The V call is TRBV18, the J call TRBJ2-1; D ambiguous. V was clipped by 3 bases and J by 0 bases, with 9 bases between them. Germline loops: CDR1 KGHSH, CDR2 LQKENI. CDR3 length: 15 amino acids. CDR3 amino acids: CASSPTSSSYNEQFF. The CDR3 DNA sequence: TGTGCCAGCTCACCGACTTCGAGCTCCTACAATGAGCAGTTCTTC. Full variable domain (outside the CDR3, taken from reference TRBV18 and TRBJ2-1): NAGVMQNPRHLVRRRGQEARLRCSPMKGHSHVYWYRQLPEEGLKFMVYLQKENIIDESGMPKERFSAEFPKEGPSILRIQQVVRGDSAAYFCASSPTSSSYNEQFFGPGTRLTVL.

This clone was observed a few times. The J gene is TRBJ1-2, the V gene TRBV29-1, with 11 bases lining up with TRBD1. There are 16 residues in the CDR3. CDR1 and CDR2 (germline): SQVTM, ANQGSEA. Trimming removed 3 bases from V and 7 bases from J; junction bases left unmatched: 13. The CDR3 bases are TGCAGCGTTGATTCTGGGGGTGGACAGGGGGCTGGTGGCTACACCTTC. It encodes CSVDSGGGQGAGGYTF.

The chain uses TRBV20-1 and TRBJ2-5, with D perhaps TRBD1 (5 bases). The V end lost 7 bases, the J end lost 5 bases, and 11 bases lay between the germline ends. This CDR3 is 11 amino acids long. Germline V lookup: CDR1 DFQATT, CDR2 SNEGSKA (reference sequence). The CDR3 nucleotides are TGCAGTGGAGGTGGGGCGGAGACCCAGTACTTC. Translation: CSGGGAETQYF.

This clone was counted only a few times. This chain uses TRBV28 with TRBJ2-5, with D possibly matching TRBD1 (6 bases). V lost 4 bases, J lost 3 bases, and 12 bases lay in between. The CDR3 runs 14 residues. Per germline, CDR1 MDHEN and CDR2 SYDVKM. As DNA, the CDR3 is TGTGCCAGCAGTTCGGCCTCAGGGGAAGAGACCCAGTACTTC. Amino acid sequence: CASSSASGEETQYF.

The sample holds a few counts of this clone. The J gene is TRBJ2-1, the V gene TRBV4-1; D gene ambiguous. The V gene's germline CDR1 is MGHRA and CDR2 YSYEKL. The CDR3 runs 12 residues. Trimming took 4 bases from V and 3 from J, leaving 4 bases between them. This chain's CDR3 is CASSRDYNEQFF. The DNA of the CDR3 is TGCGCCAGCAGCCGCGACTACAATGAGCAGTTCTTC.

This clone showed up just a few times. The chain links TRBV28 to TRBJ2-3; D is perhaps TRBD2 (6 bases). Trimming pared 8 bases from V and 3 bases from J, leaving 18 bases between. Germline V gene data show CDR1 as MDHEN and CDR2 as SYDVKM. The CDR3 is made up of 15 amino acids. In DNA, the CDR3 is TGTGCCAGCTCCCCCGGGCGGGGTGGGACAGATACGCAGTATTTT. It specifies CASSPGRGGTDTQYF.

The V call is TRBV30, the J call TRBJ1-5, with TRBD1 matching over 8 bases. This CDR3 comprises 14 residues. J was trimmed by 4 bases and V by 2 bases; bases with no gene match: 4. Germline CDR1 reads GTSNPN; CDR2 reads SVGIG (reference sequence). The CDR3 DNA reads TGTGCCTGGAGTAAGGGACAGGTAAATCAGCCCCAGCATTTT. Its translation is CAWSKGQVNQPQHF.

The chain joins TRBV27 to TRBJ2-7, with 8 bases identical to TRBD1. Trimming cost V 5 bases and J 0 bases; bases outside gene matches: 6. Germline CDR1 MNHEY, CDR2 SMNVEV (reference sequence). The CDR3 length is 15 residues. CDR3: CASSPRTGSSYEQYF. The CDR3 DNA is TGTGCCAGCAGTCCCCGGACAGGGAGCTCCTACGAGCAGTACTTC.

A few counts support this clone. This sequence joins TRBV9 and TRBJ2-1; TRBD2 matches 7 bases. CDR1 SGDLS and CDR2 YYNGEE come from the germline V gene. V was clipped by 2 bases and J by 8 bases; unmatched bases: 7. The CDR3 runs to 14 residues. The CDR3 DNA is TGTGCCAGCAGCGTGGACTGGGGGGGAGATGAGCAGTTCTTC. Protein sequence: CASSVDWGGDEQFF.

This clone has only a few counts. The chain links TRBV10-3 to TRBJ2-5; 11 bases map to TRBD2. CDR3 size: 16 residues. Germline CDR1 and CDR2: ENHRY and SYGVKD. Trimming removed 4 bases from V and 2 bases from J; junction bases left unmatched: 6. The CDR3 spells CAISVPTSGEQETQYF. CDR3 DNA sequence: TGTGCCATCAGTGTCCCGACTAGCGGGGAGCAAGAGACCCAGTACTTC.

This clone was detected only a few times. The V gene is TRBV28, the J gene TRBJ1-2; 10 bases fit TRBD1. Per the germline V gene, CDR1 is MDHEN and CDR2 is SYDVKM. The ends lost 11 bases at V and 7 bases at J; junction bases unmatched: 10. The length of the CDR3 is 13 residues. CDR3 sequence reads: CAGWDRGRGGYTF. In DNA form, the CDR3 reads TGTGCCGGCTGGGACAGGGGACGAGGTGGCTACACCTTC.

This clone was detected a few times. The chain is built from TRBV30 and TRBJ1-2; D is uncertain. The germline CDR1 and CDR2 sequences are GTSNPN and SVGIG (reference sequence). The V end was cut by 3 bases, the J end by 8 bases, with 13 bases between. The CDR3 extends over 12 amino acids. The CDR3 sequence: CAWRTRTRGYTF. CDR3 nucleotides: TGTGCCTGGAGAACCAGAACCCGAGGCTACACCTTC.

This chain connects TRBV5-1 to TRBJ2-3; tentatively, D is TRBD2 (6 bases). Trimming removed 4 bases at V and 5 bases at J, with 14 bases between. The CDR3 has 14 residues. Germline V gene sequence: CDR1 SGHRS, CDR2 YFSETQ. The CDR3 DNA sequence: TGCGCCAGCAGCGGCGGGACGAGAATAGATACGCAGTATTTT. It specifies CASSGGTRIDTQYF.

This chain connects TRBV9 to TRBJ1-6; TRBD1 might be the D (6 bases). CDR1 and CDR2 (germline): SGDLS, YYNGEE. There are 14 residues in the CDR3. Trimming cost V 4 bases and J 8 bases, with 13 bases left between them. Here the CDR3 DNA reads TGTGCCAGCAGCCCTTCCAGGGGCGATTCACCCCTCCACTTT. The encoded protein is CASSPSRGDSPLHF.

The chain joins TRBV9 to TRBJ2-7; perhaps TRBD2 as D (5 bases). Germline lookup yields CDR1 SGDLS and CDR2 YYNGEE. This CDR3 spans 14 amino acids. V lost 0 bases and J 1 base, leaving 8 bases between the germline ends. CDR3 protein: CASSVDLASYEQYF. The CDR3 DNA follows: TGTGCCAGCAGCGTAGATTTAGCGTCCTACGAGCAGTACTTC.